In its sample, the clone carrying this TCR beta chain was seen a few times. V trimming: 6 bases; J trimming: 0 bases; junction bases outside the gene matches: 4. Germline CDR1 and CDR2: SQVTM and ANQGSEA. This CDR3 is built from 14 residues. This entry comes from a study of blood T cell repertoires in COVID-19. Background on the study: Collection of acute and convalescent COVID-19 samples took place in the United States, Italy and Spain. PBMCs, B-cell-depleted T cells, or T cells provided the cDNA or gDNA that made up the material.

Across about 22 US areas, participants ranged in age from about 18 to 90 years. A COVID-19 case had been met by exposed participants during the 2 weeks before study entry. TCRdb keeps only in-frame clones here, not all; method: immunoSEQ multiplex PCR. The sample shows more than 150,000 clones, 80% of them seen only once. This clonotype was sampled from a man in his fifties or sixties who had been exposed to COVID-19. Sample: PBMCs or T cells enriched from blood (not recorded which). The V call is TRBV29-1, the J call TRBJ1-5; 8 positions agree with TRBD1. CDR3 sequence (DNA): TGCAGCGTAGCGACAGGGGTTAGCAATCAGCCCCAGCATTTT. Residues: CSVATGVSNQPQHF. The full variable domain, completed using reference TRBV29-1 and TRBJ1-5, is SAVISQKPSRDICQRGTSLTIQCQVDSQVTMMFWYRQQPGQSLTLIATANQGSEATYESGFVIDKFPISRPNLTFSTLTVSNMSPEDSSIYLCSVATGVSNQPQHFGDGTRLSIL.